The 12 T cell receptor beta chains below all came from one sample that was sequenced in a study of T cells after yellow fever vaccination. MiXCR, run by TCRdb on the 5' RACE reads, gives a single entry per CDR3 protein. The sample has some 600,000 distinct CDR3 sequences; approximately 16% are singletons. The sequencing here drew on PBMCs, taken about 5 days after the first yellow fever vaccination. The receptors here all came from a man aged 18 to 35 who received the YFV17D yellow fever vaccine.

The genes are TRBV12-3 or TRBV12-4 and TRBJ2-1, with 10 bases identical to TRBD2. V dropped 5 bases and J dropped 8; count of bases not matched to a gene: 9. The CDR3 loop spans 15 amino acids. DNA for the CDR3: TGTGCCAGCAGTCCGCCCAGCGGGGGGGCCTATGAGCAGTTCTTC. Amino acids: CASSPPSGGAYEQFF.

This clonotype appeared many times. J is TRBJ2-5 and V is TRBV11-2; D call uncertain. The V gene's germline CDR1 is SGHAT and CDR2 FQNNGV. The ends were cut back, 0 bases at V and 4 bases at J, with 6 bases in the middle. The CDR3 consists of 13 residues. This CDR3 reads CASSLDLVETQYF. DNA for the CDR3: TGTGCCAGCAGCTTAGATCTTGTAGAGACCCAGTACTTC.

This chain links TRBV7-9 with TRBJ1-5; the match to TRBD1 covers 12 bases. V gave up 4 bases and J gave up 6 bases; unmatched junction bases: 4. Germline assignment: CDR1 SEHNR and CDR2 FQNEAQ (reference sequence). The CDR3 runs to 15 residues. The CDR3 here is CASSYGTGGLQPQHF. The DNA of the CDR3 is TGTGCCAGCAGCTACGGGACAGGGGGCCTTCAGCCCCAGCATTTT.

This chain links TRBV7-2 with TRBJ2-3; 11 positions match TRBD2. The V gene end was trimmed by 7 bases and the J gene end by 4 bases; junction bases not matched to a gene: 10. This CDR3 comprises 16 residues. Germline CDR1 and CDR2: SGHTA and FQGNSA. The CDR3 loop reads CASNILAGGLPDTQYF. The CDR3 coding sequence is TGTGCCAGCAATATCCTAGCGGGGGGTCTCCCAGATACGCAGTATTTT.

In this sample, this clonotype turned up a few times. DNA for the CDR3: TGTGCCAGCAGTTACTCGTTCGATGAAACATGGCCACCCCTCCACTTT. Translation: CASSYSFDETWPPLHF. The chain employs TRBV6-5 and TRBJ1-6, with unresolved D. The V end was cut by 0 bases, the J end by 11 bases, with 17 bases between. The CDR3 is 16 amino acids. CDR1 and CDR2 from the germline V gene are MNHEY and SVGAGI.

In its sample, this clonotype was seen many times. The rearrangement uses TRBV2 and TRBJ1-1; D is possibly TRBD1 (5 bases). The germline V and J ends were trimmed by 8 bases and 5 bases, with 18 bases remaining between them. Germline loops: CDR1 SNHLY, CDR2 FYNNEI. This CDR3 has 14 amino acids. This CDR3 reads CASRLQGGRTEAFF. The CDR3 DNA follows: TGTGCCAGCCGCCTCCAGGGCGGGCGGACTGAAGCTTTCTTT.

The chain has TRBV6-5 and TRBJ2-3, with a weak D call TRBD1 (5 bases). V was clipped by 2 bases and J by 5 bases, with 14 bases between them. Germline values: CDR1 MNHEY, CDR2 SVGAGI. CDR3 size: 15 residues. The CDR3: CASSYRGWVEDTQYF. The CDR3 DNA follows: TGTGCCAGCAGTTACAGGGGCTGGGTGGAAGATACGCAGTATTTT.

There are many counts of this clonotype. The chain carries TRBV5-1 and TRBJ2-1; 7 bases agree with TRBD1. CDR3 length: 14 amino acids. The V and J ends lost 0 bases and 3 bases, in that order; junction bases with no gene match: 0. CDR1 is SGHRS, CDR2 YFSETQ, per germline. The CDR3 is CASSLGDSYNEQFF. The DNA for the CDR3 is TGCGCCAGCAGCTTGGGGGACAGCTACAATGAGCAGTTCTTC.

This chain links TRBV10-2 with TRBJ1-6; possible D gene TRBD1, 5 bases. Per germline, CDR1 WSHSY and CDR2 SAAADI. V was shortened by 4 bases and J by 8 bases, with 12 bases between the two germline ends. This CDR3 spans 14 amino acids. The CDR3, as DNA: TGCGCCAGCAGTGTGACAGCTATCTATTCACCCCTCCACTTT. The encoded protein is CASSVTAIYSPLHF.

This clonotype was detected a few times. The V and J genes are TRBV12-5 and TRBJ2-5; D call uncertain. The ends were cut back, 5 bases at V and 4 bases at J, with 8 bases in the middle. The germline V gene has CDR1 LGHNT and CDR2 FRNRAP. The CDR3 is 12 residues long. CDR3: CASGPNPETQYF. In nucleotides, the CDR3 is TGTGCTAGTGGTCCCAACCCAGAGACCCAGTACTTC.

A few counts support this clonotype. This rearrangement joins TRBV3-1 to TRBJ2-2; TRBD1 matches at 7 bases. CDR1 is LGHDT, CDR2 YNNKEL, per germline (reference sequence). V was pared by 7 bases and J by 1 base, with 6 bases of the junction left unmatched. CDR3 size: 15 residues. CDR3 region: CASTRQGVNTGELFF. CDR3 DNA: TGTGCCAGCACCCGGCAGGGGGTGAACACCGGGGAGCTGTTTTTT.

This clonotype occurred a few times. The rearrangement uses TRBV18 and TRBJ2-7; 7 positions agree with TRBD1. CDR3 length: 13 amino acids. J lost 2 bases, V lost 7 bases, and 5 bases had no gene match. Germline CDR1 is KGHSH and CDR2 is LQKENI. The CDR3 DNA reads as TGTGCCAGCTTCCGGGACAGCGCCTACGAGCAGTACGTC. Encoded protein: CASFRDSAYEQYV.